This TCR beta chain comes out of a study of T cell repertoires in cytomegalovirus infection. Study at large: Evidence of both CMV infection and a matching HLA type came from public TCR beta signatures. Notes on the study in general: Cumulative public TCR beta family frequency identified carriers of CMV plus the relevant HLA.

In this sample, this clonotype turned up a few times. Its matching antigen is unknown. One entry per CDR3 protein results from TCRdb running MiXCR on the reads. The sample holds about 200,000 distinct CDR3 sequences, more than 9% seen once. The sample was PBMCs. The receptor comes from a human donor in good health (CMV status not recorded). Some clones in this sample may be carry-over from other donors' samples.

This CDR3 reads CASSDDRQSGYTF. CDR3 coding DNA: TGTGCCAGCAGCGACGACAGGCAGTCTGGCTACACCTTC. V usage is TRBV28 and J usage is TRBJ1-2; the D gene is possibly TRBD1 (6 bases). V lost 6 bases to trimming and J lost 7 bases, with 15 bases between them. The length of the CDR3 is 13 residues. The germline V gene has CDR1 MDHEN and CDR2 SYDVKM.